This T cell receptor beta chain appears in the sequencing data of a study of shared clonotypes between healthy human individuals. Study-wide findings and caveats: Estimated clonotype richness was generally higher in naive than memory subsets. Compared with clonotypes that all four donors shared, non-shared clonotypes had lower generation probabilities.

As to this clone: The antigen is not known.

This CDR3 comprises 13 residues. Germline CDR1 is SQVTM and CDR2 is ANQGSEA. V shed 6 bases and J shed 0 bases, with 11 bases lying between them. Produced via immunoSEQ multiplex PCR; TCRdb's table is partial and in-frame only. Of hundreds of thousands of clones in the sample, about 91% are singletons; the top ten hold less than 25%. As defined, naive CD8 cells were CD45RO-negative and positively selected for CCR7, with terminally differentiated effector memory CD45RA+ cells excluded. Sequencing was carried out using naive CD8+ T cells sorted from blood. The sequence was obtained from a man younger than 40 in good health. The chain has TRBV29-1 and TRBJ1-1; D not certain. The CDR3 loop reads CSVENSMNTEAFF. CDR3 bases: TGCAGCGTGGAGAACAGCATGAACACTGAAGCTTTCTTT.